Here is one T cell receptor beta chain with its context. The CDR3 covers 15 residues. J gave up 3 bases and V 3 bases, and 6 bases lay outside the gene matches. Germline V gene lookup returns CDR1 WSHSY and CDR2 SAAADI. The sample comes from a study of blood T cell repertoires in COVID-19. Study as a whole: Sites in the United States, Italy and Spain provided acute and convalescent COVID-19 samples. In each case, the material was cDNA or gDNA derived from T cells, B-cell-depleted T cells, or PBMCs.

In the original processing: Using reference gene primer amplification, nucleated cell counts were estimated. TCRdb keeps only in-frame clones here, not all; method: immunoSEQ multiplex PCR. V and J calls and clone size are as listed in that table; D and trimming were resolved from the DNA. The sample records roughly 85,000 clones, 86% being singletons. This sequence originates from a man in his fifties with active or convalescent COVID-19. Sequencing was done on a sample of peripheral blood. The chain couples TRBV10-2 to TRBJ2-7; 9 bases fit TRBD2. CDR3 DNA sequence: TGCGCCAGCAGTGATGAAGCGGGGGGTATCTACGAGCAGTACTTC. It specifies CASSDEAGGIYEQYF.